The 14 T cell receptor beta chains below come from one sample, sequenced in a study of T-cell reconstitution after alpha-beta-depleted transplantation in children. Using unique molecular identifiers, the investigators prepared the TCRbeta library. Using its own MiXCR run on the PCR reads, TCRdb lists one record per CDR3 protein. The repertoire holds 640,000 or so distinct CDR3 sequences, with about 15% as singletons. This material consisted of PBMCs from the stem cell graft donor, taken from the stem cell graft. These receptors were obtained from a human donor who donated a stem cell graft to a child with acute myeloid leukemia.

This clonotype was seen only a few times. V usage is TRBV12-3 or TRBV12-4 and J usage is TRBJ2-1, with 8 bases lining up with TRBD2. V gave up 7 bases and J gave up 6 bases; unmatched junction bases: 5. The length of the CDR3 is 13 residues. The CDR3, as DNA: TGTGCCAGCACGGCGGGGGGTTTCAATGAGCAGTTCTTC. Encoded protein: CASTAGGFNEQFF.

This clonotype has more than one count but fewer than ten. The chain's CDR3 is CSARDLGQGSGYTF. CDR3 DNA: TGCAGTGCTAGAGATCTAGGGCAGGGGAGTGGCTACACCTTC. The chain has TRBV20-1 and TRBJ1-2; D is possibly TRBD1 (6 bases). The V and J ends lost 0 bases and 7 bases respectively, with 15 bases between them. CDR3 length: 14 residues. The V gene's germline CDR1 is DFQATT and CDR2 SNEGSKA (reference sequence).

The chain couples TRBV5-1 to TRBJ1-1; 7 nucleotides line up with TRBD1. V gave up 4 bases and J gave up 0 bases; unmatched junction bases: 12. CDR1 and CDR2 (germline): SGHRS, YFSETQ. There are 17 residues in the CDR3. This chain's CDR3 is CASSARQGGIMNTEAFF. The CDR3 DNA is TGCGCCAGCAGCGCGCGACAGGGCGGCATTATGAACACTGAAGCTTTCTTT.

This clonotype was seen ten or more times. The J gene is TRBJ2-1, the V gene TRBV13, with TRBD1 matching over 7 bases. The CDR3 runs 15 residues. V gave up 0 bases and J gave up 8 bases; unmatched junction bases: 7. Germline CDR1 and CDR2: PRHDT and FYEKMQ (reference sequence). The CDR3 sequence: CASSLGDRRVDEQFF. The CDR3 DNA reads TGTGCCAGCAGCTTAGGGGACAGGCGTGTGGATGAGCAGTTCTTC. The variable domain in full, completed from reference TRBV13 and TRBJ2-1, reads AAGVIQSPRHLIKEKRETATLKCYPIPRHDTVYWYQQGPGQDPQFLISFYEKMQSDKGSIPDRFSAQQFSDYHSELNMSSLELGDSALYFCASSLGDRRVDEQFFGPGTRLTVL.

The chain links TRBV6-1 to TRBJ2-2; D might be TRBD2 (7 bases). This CDR3 contains 17 residues. Between the trimmed V and J ends, which lost 2 bases and 4 bases, there was a span of 17 bases. Per the germline V gene, CDR1 is MNHNS and CDR2 is SASEGT. The DNA of the CDR3 is TGTGCCAGCAGTGAATCCCAGGGGAGCGGGGCCACCGGGGAGCTGTTTTTT. Its translation is CASSESQGSGATGELFF.

This clonotype was seen repeatedly, ten times or more. The V call is TRBV20-1, the J call TRBJ2-7; TRBD1 agrees at 7 bases. Germline V CDR1 and CDR2: DFQATT, SNEGSKA (reference sequence). Trimming at V came to 3 bases and at J to 4 bases, leaving 9 bases not matched to a gene. The CDR3 contains 14 residues. The CDR3 coding sequence is TGCAGTGCTAGCCCGAAAGAGACAGGGTACGAGCAGTACGTC. It codes for CSASPKETGYEQYV.

V gene TRBV20-1 combines with J gene TRBJ2-7, with D possibly TRBD1 on 6 matching bases. The CDR3 length is 14 residues. Trimming cost V 2 bases and J 5 bases, with 16 bases left between them. In germline, CDR1 is DFQATT, CDR2 SNEGSKA (reference sequence). CDR3 protein: CSARNQEQGDEQYV. CDR3 coding DNA: TGCAGTGCTAGAAATCAAGAACAGGGAGACGAGCAGTACGTC.

This clonotype was seen ten or more times. The rearrangement uses TRBV25-1 and TRBJ1-1; D perhaps matches TRBD1 (5 bases). The germline gives CDR1 MGHDK, CDR2 SYGVNS. The CDR3 is made up of 13 amino acids. Between the trimmed V and J ends, which lost 5 bases and 8 bases, there was a span of 15 bases. CDR3 in DNA: TGTGCCAGCAGTAAGGGACTCCAGGGCGAAGCTTTCTTT. Amino acids: CASSKGLQGEAFF.

This clonotype was found once. This clone may be a read error of a much larger clone one base away. The rearrangement uses TRBV20-1 and TRBJ1-2, with D perhaps TRBD1 (5 bases). This CDR3 spans 12 amino acids. The germline V gene encodes CDR1 DFQATT and CDR2 SNEGSKA (reference sequence). The CDR3 sequence is CSARDLNYGYSF. The CDR3 DNA follows: TGCAGTGCAAGGGACCTAAACTATGGCTACTCCTTC.

Remarks on this clonotype: Its ends do not fully match the called genes, so a read error is possible. The J gene is TRBJ1-3, the V gene TRBV4-2; D possibly corresponds to TRBD1 (6 bases). This CDR3 has 16 residues. Per the germline V gene, CDR1 is LGHNA and CDR2 is YNFKEQ. The CDR3 bases are TGTGCCAGCAGCCATACGGGACAATTGGCTGGAAACACCATAAATTTT. Translating it yields CASSHTGQLAGNTINF.

The gene calls are TRBV4-1 and TRBJ1-6; no clear D. This CDR3 has 13 residues. V was clipped by 1 base and J by 7 bases, with 5 bases between them. Germline V CDR1 and CDR2: MGHRA, YSYEKL. CDR3 sequence (DNA): TGCGCCAGCAGCCAAGTTGCGAATTCACCCCTCCACTTT. Encoded protein: CASSQVANSPLHF.

This clonotype was seen many times. This rearrangement joins TRBV6-4 to TRBJ2-3; no clear D gene. Germline CDR1 and CDR2: MRHNA and SNTAGT. This CDR3 contains 15 residues. Trimming left V 2 bases short and J 5 bases short, with 14 bases between. CDR3 bases: TGTGCCAGCAGTGACGCCTATCCCCCGGGAGATACGCAGTATTTT. Translation: CASSDAYPPGDTQYF.

At least ten counts were recorded for this clonotype. V is TRBV11-2 and J is TRBJ1-6; TRBD1 is a possible D gene (5 bases). Germline CDR1 reads SGHAT; CDR2 reads FQNNGV. There are 17 residues in the CDR3. V shed 0 bases and J shed 6 bases, with 15 bases lying between them. CDR3 in DNA: TGTGCCAGCAGCTTAGAGGGGAATGGGGCTCGTAATTCACCCCTCCACTTT. This translates into CASSLEGNGARNSPLHF.

This clonotype was seen at least ten times. This chain connects TRBV29-1 to TRBJ2-7; 8 bases are shared with TRBD1. Germline CDR1 and CDR2: SQVTM and ANQGSEA. V lost 4 bases and J lost 0; bases outside the gene matches: 5. CDR3 length: 14 amino acids. The CDR3 region is CSVGGQDSSYEQYF. In nucleotides, the CDR3 is TGCAGCGTTGGGGGACAGGATAGCTCCTACGAGCAGTACTTC.